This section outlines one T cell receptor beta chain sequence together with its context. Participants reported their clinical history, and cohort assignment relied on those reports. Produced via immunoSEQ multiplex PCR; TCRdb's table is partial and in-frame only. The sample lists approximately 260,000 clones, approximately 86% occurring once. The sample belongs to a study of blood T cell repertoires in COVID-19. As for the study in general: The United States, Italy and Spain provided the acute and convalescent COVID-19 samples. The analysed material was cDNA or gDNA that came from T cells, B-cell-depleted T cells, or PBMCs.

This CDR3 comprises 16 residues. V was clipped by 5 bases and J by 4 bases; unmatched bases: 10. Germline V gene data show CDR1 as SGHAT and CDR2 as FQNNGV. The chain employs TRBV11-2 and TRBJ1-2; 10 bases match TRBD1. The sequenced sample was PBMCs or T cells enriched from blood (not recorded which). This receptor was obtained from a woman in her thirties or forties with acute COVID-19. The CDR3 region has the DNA TGTGCCAGCAGCCACGTCCCGGGACAGGGGTCCTATGGCTACACCTTC. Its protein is CASSHVPGQGSYGYTF.